This TCR beta chain was recovered during a study of early T cells in non-severe SARS-CoV-2 infection. Study-wide context: The authors sequenced bulk RNA from unsorted whole blood, leaving chains unpaired. Study-wide findings and caveats: Using VDJdb, the matching emphasized anti-spike CD8 responses while missing private and CD4 specificities.

The library protocol tagged individual cDNA molecules with unique molecular identifiers. One entry per CDR3 protein, called by TCRdb with MiXCR from the 5' RACE reads. The sample lists fewer than 75,000 distinct CDR3 sequences; more than 15% were seen once. Concerning this clonotype itself: The antigen remains unidentified.

The sequence was obtained from an adult who was a healthcare worker with PCR-confirmed SARS-CoV-2 infection or an uninfected control (not recorded which). The specimen comprised whole blood, sampled at baseline.

In nucleotides, the CDR3 is TGTGCCATCAGTGGCTTAGGGAATAATAATCCCGAGCAGTACTTC. Residues: CAISGLGNNNPEQYF. The gene calls are TRBV10-3 and TRBJ2-7; no clear D. Between the trimmed V and J ends, which lost 4 bases and 6 bases, there was a span of 19 bases. The CDR3 is 15 amino acids. Germline V lookup: CDR1 ENHRY, CDR2 SYGVKD.